The clone carrying this T cell receptor (beta chain) was detected ten times or more. This sample was taken from a study of molecular identifiers for immune sequencing clone quantification. The use of previously described methods and listed TCR primers produced the bulk TCR libraries. TCRdb reanalysed the PCR reads using MiXCR and keeps one entry per CDR3 protein. The sample shows approximately 500,000 distinct CDR3 sequences, roughly 24% of them seen only once. V lost 2 bases and J 8 bases, leaving 6 bases between the germline ends. CDR3 size: 12 residues. Germline CDR1 reads SGHVS; CDR2 reads FQNEAQ.

The receptor's source is a human donor in good health. Some libraries in this study had Jurkat cell RNA spiked in. Sequencing was done on a sample of naive CD8+ T cells from blood, with Jurkat cell RNA spiked in. Specified subset: FACS-sorted CD8+CD4-CCR7+CD45RA+ naive T cells. The J gene is TRBJ1-4, the V gene TRBV7-8; D is uncertain. The CDR3 nucleotides are TGTGCCAGCAGCTTATCGGGGGAAAAACTGTTTTTT. Protein: CASSLSGEKLFF.